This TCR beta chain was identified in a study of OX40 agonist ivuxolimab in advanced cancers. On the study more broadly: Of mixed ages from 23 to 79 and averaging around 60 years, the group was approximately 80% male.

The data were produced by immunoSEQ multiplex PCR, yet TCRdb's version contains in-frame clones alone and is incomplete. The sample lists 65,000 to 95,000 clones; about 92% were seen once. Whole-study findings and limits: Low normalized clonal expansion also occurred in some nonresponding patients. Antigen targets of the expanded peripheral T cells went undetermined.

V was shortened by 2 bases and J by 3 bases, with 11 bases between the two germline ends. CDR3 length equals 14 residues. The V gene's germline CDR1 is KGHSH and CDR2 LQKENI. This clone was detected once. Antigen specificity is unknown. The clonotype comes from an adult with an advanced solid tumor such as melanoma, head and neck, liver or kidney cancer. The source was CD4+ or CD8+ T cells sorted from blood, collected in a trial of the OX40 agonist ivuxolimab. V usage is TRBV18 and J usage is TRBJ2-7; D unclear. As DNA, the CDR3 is TGTGCCAGCTCACCAGACTCCCGCAGCTACGAGCAGTACTTC. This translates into CASSPDSRSYEQYF.